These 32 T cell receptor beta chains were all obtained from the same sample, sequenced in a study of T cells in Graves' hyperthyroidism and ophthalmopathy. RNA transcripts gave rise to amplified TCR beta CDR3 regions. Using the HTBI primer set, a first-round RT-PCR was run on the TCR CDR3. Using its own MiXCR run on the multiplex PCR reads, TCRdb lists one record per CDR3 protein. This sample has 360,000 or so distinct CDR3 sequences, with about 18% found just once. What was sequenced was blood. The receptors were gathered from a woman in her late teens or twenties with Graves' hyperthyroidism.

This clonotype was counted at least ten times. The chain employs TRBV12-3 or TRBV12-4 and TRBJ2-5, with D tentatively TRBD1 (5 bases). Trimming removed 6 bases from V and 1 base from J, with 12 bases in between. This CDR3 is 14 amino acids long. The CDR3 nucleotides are TGTGCCAGCAGCGTCAGGACATCCCAAGAGACCCAGTACTTC. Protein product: CASSVRTSQETQYF.

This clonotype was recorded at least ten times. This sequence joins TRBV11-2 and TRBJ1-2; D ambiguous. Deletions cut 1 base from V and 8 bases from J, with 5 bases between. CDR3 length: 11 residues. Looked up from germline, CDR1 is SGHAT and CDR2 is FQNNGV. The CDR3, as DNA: TGTGCCAGCAGCTTAGGGGAGGGCTACACCTTC. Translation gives CASSLGEGYTF.

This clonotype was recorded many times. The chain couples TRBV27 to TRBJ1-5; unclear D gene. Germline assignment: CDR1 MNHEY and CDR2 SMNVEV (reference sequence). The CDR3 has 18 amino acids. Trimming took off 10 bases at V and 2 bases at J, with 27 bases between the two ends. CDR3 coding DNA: TGTGCCACTGATCAGGCTTATAGCCACCCTCGTGGCAATCAGCCCCAGCATTTT. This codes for CATDQAYSHPRGNQPQHF.

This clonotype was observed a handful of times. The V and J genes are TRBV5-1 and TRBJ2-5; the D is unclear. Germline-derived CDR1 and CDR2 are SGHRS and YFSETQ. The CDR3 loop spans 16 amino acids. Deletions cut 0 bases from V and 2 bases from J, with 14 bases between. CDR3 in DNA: TGCGCCAGCAGCTTGGGTCCTAACCCACGGCAAGAGACCCAGTACTTC. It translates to CASSLGPNPRQETQYF.

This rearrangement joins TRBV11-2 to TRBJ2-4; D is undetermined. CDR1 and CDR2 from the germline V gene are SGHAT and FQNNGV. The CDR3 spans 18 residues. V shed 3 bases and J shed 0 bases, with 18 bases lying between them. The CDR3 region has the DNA TGTGCCAGCAGCTTTGGGTCTCTCGATCTACTAGCCAAAAACATTCAGTACTTC. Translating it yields CASSFGSLDLLAKNIQYF.

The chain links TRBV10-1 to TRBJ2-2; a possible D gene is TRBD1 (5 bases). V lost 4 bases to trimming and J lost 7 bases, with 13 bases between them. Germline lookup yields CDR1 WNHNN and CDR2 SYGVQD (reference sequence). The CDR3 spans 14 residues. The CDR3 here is CASSVDSSNGELFF. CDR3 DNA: TGCGCCAGCAGTGTAGACAGTTCGAACGGGGAGCTGTTTTTT.

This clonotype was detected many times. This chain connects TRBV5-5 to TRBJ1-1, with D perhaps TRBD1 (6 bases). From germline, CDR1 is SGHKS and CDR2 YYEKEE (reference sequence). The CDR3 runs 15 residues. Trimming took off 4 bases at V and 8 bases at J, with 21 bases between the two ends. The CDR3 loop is CASSHGTTSDFEAFF. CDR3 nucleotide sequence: TGTGCCAGCAGCCATGGGACAACCTCCGACTTCGAAGCTTTCTTT.

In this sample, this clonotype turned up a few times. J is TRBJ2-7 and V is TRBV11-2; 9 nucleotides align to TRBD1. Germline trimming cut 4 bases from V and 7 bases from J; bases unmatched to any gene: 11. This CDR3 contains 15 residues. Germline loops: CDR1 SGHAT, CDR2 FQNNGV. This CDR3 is CASSSRDRATNEQYF. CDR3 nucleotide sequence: TGTGCCAGCAGCTCCCGGGACAGGGCTACCAATGAGCAGTACTTC.

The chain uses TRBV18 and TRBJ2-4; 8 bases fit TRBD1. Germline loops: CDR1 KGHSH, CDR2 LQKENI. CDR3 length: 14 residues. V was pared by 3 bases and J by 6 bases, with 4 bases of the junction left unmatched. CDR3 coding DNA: TGTGCCAGCTCACCGCCCGGGACAGGAAACATTCAGTACTTC. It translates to CASSPPGTGNIQYF.

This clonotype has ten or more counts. CDR3 sequence: CASSSERTSRETQYF. The CDR3 DNA reads TGCGCCAGCAGCTCCGAGCGGACTAGCAGAGAGACCCAGTACTTC. The V and J genes are TRBV5-1 and TRBJ2-5, with 8 bases matching TRBD2. In germline, CDR1 is SGHRS, CDR2 YFSETQ. J was trimmed by 4 bases and V by 3 bases; bases with no gene match: 8. This CDR3 comprises 15 residues. Full variable domain (outside the CDR3, taken from reference TRBV5-1 and TRBJ2-5): KAGVTQTPRYLIKTRGQQVTLSCSPISGHRSVSWYQQTPGQGLQFLFEYFSETQRNKGNFPGRFSGRQFSNSRSEMNVSTLELGDSALYLCASSSERTSRETQYFGPGTRLLVL.

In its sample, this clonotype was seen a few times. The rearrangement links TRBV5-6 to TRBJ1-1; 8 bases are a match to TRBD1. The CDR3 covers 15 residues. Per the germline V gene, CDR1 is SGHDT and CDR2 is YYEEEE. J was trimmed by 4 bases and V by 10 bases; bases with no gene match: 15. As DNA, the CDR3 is TGTGCCCGTTCGGGACAGGTGGCGTCCGGCACTGAAGCTTTCTTT. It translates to CARSGQVASGTEAFF. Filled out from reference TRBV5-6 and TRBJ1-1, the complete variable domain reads DAGVTQSPTHLIKTRGQQVTLRCSPKSGHDTVSWYQQALGQGPQFIFQYYEEEERQRGNFPDRFSGHQFPNYSSELNVNALLLGDSALYLCARSGQVASGTEAFFGQGTRLTVV.

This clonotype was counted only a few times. Here the CDR3 reads CASSWDSNNQPQHF. DNA for the CDR3: TGTGCCAGCAGCTGGGACAGCAACAATCAGCCCCAGCATTTT. This chain links TRBV5-5 with TRBJ1-5; 7 bases are a match to TRBD1. Germline values: CDR1 SGHKS, CDR2 YYEKEE (reference sequence). CDR3 length equals 14 residues. The trim removed 3 bases at V and 3 bases at J, leaving 3 bases unmatched.

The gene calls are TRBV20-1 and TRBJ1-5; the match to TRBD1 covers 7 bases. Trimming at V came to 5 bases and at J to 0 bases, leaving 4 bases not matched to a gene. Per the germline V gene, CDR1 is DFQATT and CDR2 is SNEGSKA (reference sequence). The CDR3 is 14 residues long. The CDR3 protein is CSAGTAYSNQPQHF. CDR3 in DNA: TGCAGTGCTGGGACAGCTTATAGCAATCAGCCCCAGCATTTT.

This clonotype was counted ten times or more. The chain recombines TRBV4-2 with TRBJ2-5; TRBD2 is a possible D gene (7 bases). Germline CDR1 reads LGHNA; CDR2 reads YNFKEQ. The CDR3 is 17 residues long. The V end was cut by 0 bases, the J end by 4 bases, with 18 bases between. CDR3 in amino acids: CASSQDRWGGAGETQYF. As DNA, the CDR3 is TGTGCCAGCAGCCAAGATCGGTGGGGGGGGGCCGGAGAGACCCAGTACTTC.

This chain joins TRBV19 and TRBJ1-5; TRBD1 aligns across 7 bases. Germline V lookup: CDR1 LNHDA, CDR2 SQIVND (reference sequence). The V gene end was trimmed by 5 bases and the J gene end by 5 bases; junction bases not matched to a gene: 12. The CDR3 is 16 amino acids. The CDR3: CASSFPWQGEDQPQHF. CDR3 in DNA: TGTGCCAGTAGTTTCCCCTGGCAGGGGGAGGATCAGCCCCAGCATTTT.

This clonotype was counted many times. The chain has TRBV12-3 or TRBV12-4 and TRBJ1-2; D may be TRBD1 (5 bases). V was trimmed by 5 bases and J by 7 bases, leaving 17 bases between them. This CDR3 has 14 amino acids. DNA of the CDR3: TGTGCCAGCAGTCCCGCCCTGGGGGTTCGTGGCTACACCTTC. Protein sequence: CASSPALGVRGYTF.

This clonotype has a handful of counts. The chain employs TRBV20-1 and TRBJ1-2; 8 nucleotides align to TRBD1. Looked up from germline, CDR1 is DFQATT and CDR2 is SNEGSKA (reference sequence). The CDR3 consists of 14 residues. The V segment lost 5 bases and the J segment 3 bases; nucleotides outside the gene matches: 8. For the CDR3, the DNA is TGCAGTGCTCACCCGGGACAGGTTGACTATGGCTACACCTTC. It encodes CSAHPGQVDYGYTF.

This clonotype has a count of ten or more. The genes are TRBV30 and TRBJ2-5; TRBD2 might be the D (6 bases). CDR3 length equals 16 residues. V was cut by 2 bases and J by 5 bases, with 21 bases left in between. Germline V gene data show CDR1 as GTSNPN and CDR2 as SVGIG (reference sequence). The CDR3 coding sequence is TGTGCCTGGAGTCCCCGGAGGGCTAGCGCGGAGGAGACCCAGTACTTC. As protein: CAWSPRRASAEETQYF.

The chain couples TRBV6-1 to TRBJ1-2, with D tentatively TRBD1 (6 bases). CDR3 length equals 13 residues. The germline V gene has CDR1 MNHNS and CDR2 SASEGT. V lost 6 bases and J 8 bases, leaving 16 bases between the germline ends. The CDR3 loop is CASRTQGPGGYTF. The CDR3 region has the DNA TGTGCCAGCAGGACACAGGGACCAGGGGGCTACACCTTC.

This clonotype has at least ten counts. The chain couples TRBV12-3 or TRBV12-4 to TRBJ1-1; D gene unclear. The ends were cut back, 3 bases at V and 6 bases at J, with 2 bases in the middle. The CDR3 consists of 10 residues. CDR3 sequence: CASSFSEAFF. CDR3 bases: TGTGCCAGCAGTTTCTCTGAAGCTTTCTTT.

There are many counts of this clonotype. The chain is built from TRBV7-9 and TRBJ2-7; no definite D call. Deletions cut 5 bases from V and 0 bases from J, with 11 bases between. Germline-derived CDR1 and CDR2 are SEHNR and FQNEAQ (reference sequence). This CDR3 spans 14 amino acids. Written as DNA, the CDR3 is TGTGCCAGCAGCAGCCCCGCCGGCTCCTACGAGCAGTACTTC. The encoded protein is CASSSPAGSYEQYF.

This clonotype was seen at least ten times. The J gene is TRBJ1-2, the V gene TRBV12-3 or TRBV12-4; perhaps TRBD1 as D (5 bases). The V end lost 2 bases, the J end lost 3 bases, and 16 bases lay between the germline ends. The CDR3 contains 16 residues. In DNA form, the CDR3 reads TGTGCCAGCAGTTTATGGTCCTGGCAGGGAGACTATGGCTACACCTTC. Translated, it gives CASSLWSWQGDYGYTF.

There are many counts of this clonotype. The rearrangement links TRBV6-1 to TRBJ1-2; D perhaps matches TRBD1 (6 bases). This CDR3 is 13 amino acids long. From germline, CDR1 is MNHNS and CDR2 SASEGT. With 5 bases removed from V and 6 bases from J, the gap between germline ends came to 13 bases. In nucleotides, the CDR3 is TGTGCCAGCAGTCCCCAGGGGAACCATGGCTACACCTTC. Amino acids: CASSPQGNHGYTF.

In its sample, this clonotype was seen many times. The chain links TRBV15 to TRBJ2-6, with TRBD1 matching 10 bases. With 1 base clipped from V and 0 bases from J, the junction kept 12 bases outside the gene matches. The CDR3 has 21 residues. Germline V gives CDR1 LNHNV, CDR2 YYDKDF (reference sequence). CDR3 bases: TGTGCCACCAGCAGAGTGCGGACAGGGGGGGAATTCCTCTCTGGGGCCAACGTCCTGACTTTC. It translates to CATSRVRTGGEFLSGANVLTF.

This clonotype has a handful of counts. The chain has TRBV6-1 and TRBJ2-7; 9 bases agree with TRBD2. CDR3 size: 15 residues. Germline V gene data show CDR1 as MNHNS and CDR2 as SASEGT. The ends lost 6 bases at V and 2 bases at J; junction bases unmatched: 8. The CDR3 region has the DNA TGTGCCAGCAGCCCGTGGGCTAGCGGGACCTACGAGCAGTACTTC. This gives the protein CASSPWASGTYEQYF.

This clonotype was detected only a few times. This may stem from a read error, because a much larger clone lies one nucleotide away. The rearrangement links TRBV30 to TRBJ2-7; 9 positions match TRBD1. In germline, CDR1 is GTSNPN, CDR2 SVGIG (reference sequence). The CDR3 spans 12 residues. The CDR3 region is CASDRGGYEQHF. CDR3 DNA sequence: TGTGCTTCGGACAGGGGCGGCTACGAGCAGCACTTC.

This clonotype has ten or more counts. The CDR3 DNA is TGCGCCAGCAGCCTTCGGACAGGCATGAACACTGAAGCTTTCTTT. Its protein product is CASSLRTGMNTEAFF. The rearrangement joins TRBV5-1 to TRBJ1-1; 7 bases match TRBD1. This CDR3 is 15 amino acids long. Germline V CDR1 and CDR2: SGHRS, YFSETQ. The junction had 6 bases not matched to a gene; V was cut back by 4 bases and J by 0 bases.

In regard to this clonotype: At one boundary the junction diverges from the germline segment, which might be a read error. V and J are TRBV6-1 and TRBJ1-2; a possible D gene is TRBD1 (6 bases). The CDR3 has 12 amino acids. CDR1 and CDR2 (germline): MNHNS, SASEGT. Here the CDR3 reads CSSAGADYGYTF. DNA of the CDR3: TGTTCCAGCGCGGGGGCGGACTATGGCTACACCTTC.

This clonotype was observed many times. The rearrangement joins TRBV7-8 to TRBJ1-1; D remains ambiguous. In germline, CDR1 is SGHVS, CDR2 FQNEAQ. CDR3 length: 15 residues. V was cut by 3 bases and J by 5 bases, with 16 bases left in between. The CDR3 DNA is TGTGCCAGCAGCTTCCTGACCGTGGGAGGTACTGAAGCTTTCTTT. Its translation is CASSFLTVGGTEAFF.

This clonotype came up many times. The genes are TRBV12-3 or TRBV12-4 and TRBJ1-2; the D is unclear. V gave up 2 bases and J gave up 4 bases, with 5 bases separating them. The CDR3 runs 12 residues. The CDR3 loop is CASSLNSYGYTF. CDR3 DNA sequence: TGTGCCAGCAGTTTAAACAGCTATGGCTACACCTTC.

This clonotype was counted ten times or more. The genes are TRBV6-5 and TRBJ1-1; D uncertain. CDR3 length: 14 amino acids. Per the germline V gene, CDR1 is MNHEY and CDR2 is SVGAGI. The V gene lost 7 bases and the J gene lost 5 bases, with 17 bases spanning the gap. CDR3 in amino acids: CASKKAPGRTEAFF. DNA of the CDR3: TGTGCCAGCAAGAAGGCCCCGGGGAGGACTGAAGCTTTCTTT.

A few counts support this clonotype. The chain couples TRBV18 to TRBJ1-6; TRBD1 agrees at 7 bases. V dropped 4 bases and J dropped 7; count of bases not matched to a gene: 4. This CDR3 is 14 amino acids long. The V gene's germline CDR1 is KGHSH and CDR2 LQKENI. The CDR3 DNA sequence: TGTGCCAGCTCACTCCGACAGGGAAATTCACCCCTCCACTTT. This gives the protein CASSLRQGNSPLHF.